This T cell receptor (beta chain) came from a study of blood T cell repertoires in COVID-19. Generated by immunoSEQ multiplex PCR, the TCRdb table keeps only in-frame clones and is missing some. The repertoire has approximately 230,000 clones, around 82% of them found once; the top ten carry under 5.5%. Sequencing was carried out using peripheral blood. The clonotype was recovered from a woman older than 75 with active or convalescent COVID-19.

This CDR3 is CASSLRLAGLNEQFF. The DNA for the CDR3 is TGTGCCAGCAGTTTAAGACTAGCCGGCTTAAATGAGCAGTTCTTC. The chain recombines TRBV27 with TRBJ2-1; 7 nucleotides line up with TRBD2. The CDR3 is 15 residues long. Germline trimming cut 2 bases from V and 7 bases from J; bases unmatched to any gene: 8. Germline CDR1 and CDR2: MNHEY and SMNVEV (reference sequence).